This T cell receptor beta chain was retrieved from a study of T cells in Graves' hyperthyroidism and ophthalmopathy. Researchers amplified the TCR beta CDR3 regions from RNA transcripts. Initially, a first-round RT-PCR of the TCR CDR3 employed the HTBI primer set. In TCRdb, the multiplex PCR reads were re-called with MiXCR into one record per CDR3 protein. The table has 550,000 to 700,000 distinct CDR3 sequences, under 15% seen once. Study observations and caveats: Among thyroid clonotypes expanded above 0.001, most also appeared in blood.

This clonotype was counted between two and nine times. Its antigen is not known. Sequencing was performed on blood. The receptor was derived from a woman aged 35 to 49 with Graves' ophthalmopathy.

In DNA form, the CDR3 reads TGTGCCAGCAGCTCCCATGCAACTAATGAAAAACTGTTTTTT. This gives the protein CASSSHATNEKLFF. This sequence joins TRBV7-2 and TRBJ1-4, with no clear D. The CDR3 has 14 amino acids. Germline loops: CDR1 SGHTA, CDR2 FQGNSA. Deletions cut 4 bases from V and 0 bases from J, with 6 bases between.